This T cell receptor (beta chain) emerged from a study of molecular identifiers for immune sequencing clone quantification. Previously reported methods and listed TCR primers produced the bulk TCR libraries. A single record per CDR3 protein comes from TCRdb applying MiXCR to the PCR reads. This repertoire shows about half a million distinct CDR3 sequences, less than 30% found once; its top ten account for under 0.8%. Germline V gene data show CDR1 as SEHNR and CDR2 as FQNEAQ (reference sequence). V was clipped by 5 bases and J by 6 bases, with 9 bases between them. This CDR3 is 12 amino acids long. This TCR was sampled from a human donor in good health. Some libraries in this study had Jurkat cell RNA spiked in. J is TRBJ2-3 and V is TRBV7-9; D not resolved. Specimen: naive CD8+ T cells from blood, with Jurkat cell RNA spiked in. As to subset: FACS-sorted CD8+CD4-CCR7+CD45RA+ naive T cells. CDR3 DNA: TGTGCCAGCAGCCCTAACCCGGATACGCAGTATTTT. It translates to CASSPNPDTQYF.